This T cell receptor (beta chain) was sequenced in a study of identifying expanded T cells in peripheral blood. Study-wide points: Roughly two-week clone count variance significantly increased as total template count grew.

For this clone: The antigen is undetermined.

V lost 4 bases and J lost 5; bases outside the gene matches: 5. Germline assignment: CDR1 SGHTA and CDR2 FQGNSA. The CDR3 is 15 residues long. TCRdb's table, derived via immunoSEQ multiplex PCR, lists solely in-frame clones and lacks some. Here the sample spans about 100,000 clones, over 80% being singletons. The chain recombines TRBV7-2 with TRBJ2-1; TRBD2 agrees at 10 bases. Sequenced: blood. The sequence derives from a person aged 18-69 years in good health. For the CDR3, the DNA is TGTGCCAGCAGCTCCGAGACTAGCGGGCACAATGAGCAGTTCTTC. Its translation is CASSSETSGHNEQFF.